This T cell receptor (beta chain) came from a study of T cells in Graves' hyperthyroidism and ophthalmopathy. Broader study findings: The blood repertoire included most of the expanded thyroid clonotypes above 0.001.

RNA transcripts yielded amplified TCR beta CDR3 regions. The primer set for the first-round RT-PCR of the TCR CDR3 was HTBI. In TCRdb, the multiplex PCR reads were re-called with MiXCR into one record per CDR3 protein. The sample shows about 640,000 distinct CDR3 sequences, about 20% of them seen only once. As regards this clonotype: Antigen specificity is unknown.

The CDR3 contains 15 residues. The V end was cut by 4 bases, the J end by 3 bases, with 16 bases between. In germline, CDR1 is SGHVS, CDR2 FQNEAQ. Under 3 months was the duration of disease in ophthalmopathy patients, who also had a Clinical Activity Score of at least 3 and a NOSPECS grade of at least 4. A patient was excluded if there was uncontrolled infection, other autoimmune disease, pregnancy or lactation. On the basis of clinical symptoms, serum thyroxine and TRAb, thyroid ultrasound and orbital computed tomography, diagnoses were made. This TCR derives from a man aged 30 to 39 with Graves' ophthalmopathy. The rearrangement links TRBV7-8 to TRBJ2-7, with D perhaps being TRBD1 or TRBD2 (5 bases each). The sample taken for sequencing was blood. The CDR3 bases are TGTGCCAGCAGCTCCGGACGGGGACGTGGCTACGAGCAGTACTTC. It encodes CASSSGRGRGYEQYF. The complete variable domain, with remaining parts taken from reference TRBV7-8 and TRBJ2-7, reads GAGVSQSPRYKVAKRGQDVALRCDPISGHVSLFWYQQALGQGPEFLTYFQNEAQLDKSGLPSDRFFAERPEGSVSTLKIQRTQQEDSAVYLCASSSGRGRGYEQYFGPGTRLTVT.